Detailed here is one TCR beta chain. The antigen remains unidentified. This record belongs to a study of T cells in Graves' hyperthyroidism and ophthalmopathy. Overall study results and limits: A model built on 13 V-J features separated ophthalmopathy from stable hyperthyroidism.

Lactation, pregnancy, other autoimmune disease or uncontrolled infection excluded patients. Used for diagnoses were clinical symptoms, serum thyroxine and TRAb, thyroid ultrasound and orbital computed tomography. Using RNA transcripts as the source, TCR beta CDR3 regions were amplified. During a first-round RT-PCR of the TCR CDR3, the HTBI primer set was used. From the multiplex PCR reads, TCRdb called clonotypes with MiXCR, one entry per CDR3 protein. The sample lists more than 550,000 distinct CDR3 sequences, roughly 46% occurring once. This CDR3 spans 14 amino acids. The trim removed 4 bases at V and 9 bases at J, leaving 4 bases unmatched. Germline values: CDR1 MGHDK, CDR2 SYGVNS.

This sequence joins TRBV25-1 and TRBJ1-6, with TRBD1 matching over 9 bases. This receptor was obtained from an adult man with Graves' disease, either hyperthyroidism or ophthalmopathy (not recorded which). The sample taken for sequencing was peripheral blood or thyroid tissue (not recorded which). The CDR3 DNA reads TGTGCCAGCAGTGGGGGACAGGGTATTTCACCCCTCCACTTT. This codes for CASSGGQGISPLHF. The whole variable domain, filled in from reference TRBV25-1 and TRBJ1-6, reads EADIYQTPRYLVIGTGKKITLECSQTMGHDKMYWYQQDPGMELHLIHYSYGVNSTEKGDLSSESTVSRIRTEHFPLTLESARPSHTSQYLCASSGGQGISPLHFGNGTRLTVT.